This T cell receptor beta chain was sequenced for a study of T cell repertoires in cytomegalovirus infection. Looking at the study overall: From public TCR beta signatures came an indication of both CMV infection and matching HLA type.

TCRdb used MiXCR to reprocess the reads, holding one entry per CDR3 protein. The data hold 160,000 or so distinct CDR3 sequences, with 15% to 20% observed a single time. This clonotype was seen a handful of times. From germline, CDR1 is DFQATT and CDR2 SNEGSKA (reference sequence). V was clipped by 6 bases and J by 0 bases; unmatched bases: 7. CDR3 length: 15 amino acids. Sequencing used CD8+ T cells from PBMCs. This TCR was sampled from a human donor in good health (CMV status not recorded). Some clones in this sample may be carry-over from other donors' samples. The V and J genes are TRBV20-1 and TRBJ2-2; 7 bases are shared with TRBD2. DNA of the CDR3: TGCAGTGCGAGAAGGGCGGGGGCGAACACCGGGGAGCTGTTTTTT. This codes for CSARRAGANTGELFF.